This paragraph reports one T cell receptor beta chain. The data stem from a study of blood T cell repertoires in COVID-19. On the study more broadly: COVID-19 samples from acute and convalescent phases originated in the United States, Italy and Spain. In each case, the material was cDNA or gDNA derived from T cells, B-cell-depleted T cells, or PBMCs.

Methods used by the authors: Estimates of nucleated cell counts were drawn from the amplification of reference gene primers. Some clones are missing from TCRdb's copy, which holds only in-frame ones; the method was immunoSEQ multiplex PCR. The V and J calls and the clone size are those of that table, but D and trimming were determined from the DNA. This sample has around 300,000 clones, with approximately 88% found just once. The sequence came from a woman between 35 and 50 years old who had recovered from COVID-19. The specimen sequenced was peripheral blood.

CDR3: CASSRQGTAGELFF. CDR3 coding DNA: TGTGCCAGTAGTAGACAGGGGACCGCCGGGGAGCTGTTTTTT. The chain employs TRBV19 and TRBJ2-2, with TRBD1 identical over 8 bases. V shed 4 bases, J shed 6 bases, and the junction held 4 bases outside the gene matches. Germline V gene sequence: CDR1 LNHDA, CDR2 SQIVND (reference sequence). The CDR3 is 14 amino acids. Supplemented by reference TRBV19 and TRBJ2-2, the full variable domain reads DGGITQSPKYLFRKEGQNVTLSCEQNLNHDAMYWYRQDPGQGLRLIYYSQIVNDFQKGDIAEGYSVSREKKESFPLTVTSAQKNPTAFYLCASSRQGTAGELFFGEGSRLTVL.